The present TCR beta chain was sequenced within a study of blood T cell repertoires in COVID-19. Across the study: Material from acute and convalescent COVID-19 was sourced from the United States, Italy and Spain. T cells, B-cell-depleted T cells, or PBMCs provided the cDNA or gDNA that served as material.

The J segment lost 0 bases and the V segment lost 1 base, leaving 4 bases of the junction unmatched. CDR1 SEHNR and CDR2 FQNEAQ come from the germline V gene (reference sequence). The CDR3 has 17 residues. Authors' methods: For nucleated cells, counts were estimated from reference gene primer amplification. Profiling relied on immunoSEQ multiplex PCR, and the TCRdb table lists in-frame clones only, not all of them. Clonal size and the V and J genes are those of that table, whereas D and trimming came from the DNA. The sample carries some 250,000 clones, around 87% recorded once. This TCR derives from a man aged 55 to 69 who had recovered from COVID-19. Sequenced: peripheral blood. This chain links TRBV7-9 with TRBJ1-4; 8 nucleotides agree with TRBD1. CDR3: CASSLGQGAATNEKLFF. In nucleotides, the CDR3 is TGTGCCAGCAGCTTAGGGCAGGGGGCGGCAACTAATGAAAAACTGTTTTTT.